This T cell receptor (beta chain) stems from a study of T-cell memory formation after mild COVID-19. Across the whole study: Clustering of TCRs was largely donor specific. General observations from the study: In second-wave clones peaking day 37, SARS-CoV-2 specificity remained unconfirmed. Clones that contracted clustered mainly in CM and EM if CD4+ and in EMRA if CD8+.

The germline gives CDR1 SQVTM, CDR2 ANQGSEA. This CDR3 comprises 12 residues. V shed 5 bases and J shed 4 bases, with 8 bases lying between them. This clonotype occurred a few times. Its antigen remains unidentified. Using its own MiXCR run on the 5' RACE reads, TCRdb lists one record per CDR3 protein. Found here are 470,000 or so distinct CDR3 sequences, 15% to 20% of them singletons; the top ten hold 10% to 15%. The source is an adult woman who had mild COVID-19 (a few samples of this study predate the infection). Cell type and time point are not known. This rearrangement joins TRBV29-1 to TRBJ2-2; D is possibly TRBD1 (6 bases). Sequencing was performed on PBMCs or a T cell subset sorted from them (not recorded which). CDR3 loop: CSVPRGTGELFF. The CDR3 DNA follows: TGCAGCGTTCCCAGGGGCACCGGGGAGCTGTTTTTT.